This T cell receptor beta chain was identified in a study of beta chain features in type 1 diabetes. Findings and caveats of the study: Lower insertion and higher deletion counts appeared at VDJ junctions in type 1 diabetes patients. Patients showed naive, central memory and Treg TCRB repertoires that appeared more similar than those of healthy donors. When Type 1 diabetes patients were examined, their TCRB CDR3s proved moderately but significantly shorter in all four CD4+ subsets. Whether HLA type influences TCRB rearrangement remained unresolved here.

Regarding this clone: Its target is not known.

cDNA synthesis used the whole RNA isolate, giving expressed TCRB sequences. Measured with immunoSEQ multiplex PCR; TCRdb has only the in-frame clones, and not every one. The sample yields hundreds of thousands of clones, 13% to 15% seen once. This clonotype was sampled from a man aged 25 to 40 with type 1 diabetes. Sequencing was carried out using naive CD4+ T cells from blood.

The CDR3 sequence: CASSQSSGRVTYNEQFF. CDR3 DNA sequence: TGTGCCAGCAGCCAATCGAGCGGGAGGGTTACCTACAATGAGCAGTTCTTC. The V and J genes are TRBV14 and TRBJ2-1, with TRBD2 matching over 10 bases. After removal of 2 bases from V and 2 bases from J, the junction contained 6 bases not matched to a gene. The CDR3 has 17 residues. From germline, CDR1 is SGHDN and CDR2 FVKESK.